Listed below are T cell receptor beta chains from one sample, sequenced in a study of shared clonotypes between healthy human individuals. Profiling relied on immunoSEQ multiplex PCR, and the TCRdb table lists in-frame clones only, not all of them. The sample yields roughly 680,000 clones, over 60% seen once. Material: memory CD4+ T cells sorted from blood. These receptor sequences come from a woman aged 30 to 39 in good health. Each CDR3 is given without its conserved first and last residue. D genes are given only for firm matches.

v_gene: TRBV28; d_gene: TRBD1; CDR3aa: ASSLWGTVYSNQPQH
v_gene: TRBV23-1; d_gene: NA; CDR3aa: ASSQSVQQGNQPQH
v_gene: TRBV7-7; d_gene: NA; CDR3aa: ASSLGQGGGYEQY
v_gene: TRBV7-9; d_gene: TRBD1; CDR3aa: ASSRDVTTGTYEQY
v_gene: TRBV7-2; d_gene: TRBD2; CDR3aa: ASSFLPGLAGQNEQF
v_gene: TRBV29-1; d_gene: TRBD1; CDR3aa: SVDGTGGIETQY
v_gene: TRBV7-9; d_gene: NA; CDR3aa: ASSSDSGSTDTQY
v_gene: TRBV6-5; d_gene: TRBD1; CDR3aa: ASSWTGGENTEAF
v_gene: TRBV30; d_gene: NA; CDR3aa: AFRSSAKDTQY
v_gene: TRBV5-1; d_gene: NA; CDR3aa: ASSARGFADNEQF
v_gene: TRBV5-1; d_gene: TRBD1; CDR3aa: ASSGTGLSSGANVLT
v_gene: TRBV7-8; d_gene: NA; CDR3aa: ATLAGPYGYT
v_gene: TRBV18; d_gene: TRBD1; CDR3aa: ASSSGQGMGQPQH
v_gene: TRBV28; d_gene: NA; CDR3aa: ASSSPGGGRSEQY
v_gene: TRBV25-1; d_gene: TRBD1; CDR3aa: ASSETGARYEQY
v_gene: TRBV11-2; d_gene: NA; CDR3aa: ASSLASANTGELF
v_gene: TRBV6-1; d_gene: TRBD1; CDR3aa: ASSTGTGTYEQY
v_gene: TRBV9; d_gene: TRBD1; CDR3aa: ASSRDRVQGGELF
v_gene: TRBV19; d_gene: NA; CDR3aa: ASRKTGLSYEQY
v_gene: TRBV6-5; d_gene: TRBD1; CDR3aa: ASSYGPGGYGYT
v_gene: TRBV18; d_gene: TRBD1; CDR3aa: ASSPNRDRGHEKLF
v_gene: TRBV27; d_gene: TRBD2; CDR3aa: ASRRGGVETQY